These 15 T cell receptor beta chains share one sample of origin, sequenced in a study of control samples from healthy donors and cancer patients. Method: immunoSEQ multiplex PCR; TCRdb's copy keeps in-frame clones and lacks some. The sample carries 85,000 to 95,000 clones, roughly nine tenths recorded once. What was sequenced was blood. Receptor source: a woman aged 25 to 39 in good health.

The J gene is TRBJ1-1, the V gene TRBV12-2. TRBV12-2 is listed as a pseudogene. CDR3 length equals 14 residues. This chain's CDR3 is CASRLVGPAFEAFF. Written as DNA, the CDR3 is TGTGCAAGTCGCTTAGTAGGTCCAGCCTTTGAAGCTTTCTTT.

In DNA form, the CDR3 reads TGTGCCAGCAGCCTTACAGGGAAAACTGAAGCTTTCTTT. This gives the protein CASSLTGKTEAFF. The chain uses TRBV7-8 and TRBJ1-1, with D maybe TRBD1 (6 bases). CDR3 size: 13 residues. V gave up 5 bases and J gave up 5 bases, with 12 bases separating them. Germline V CDR1 and CDR2: SGHVS, FQNEAQ.

This chain joins TRBV3-1 (or the pseudogene TRBV3-2) and TRBJ2-2; D is undetermined. V dropped 1 base and J dropped 4 bases, with 1 base sitting between them. Per the germline V gene, CDR1 is LGHDT and CDR2 is YNNKEL (reference sequence). This CDR3 comprises 12 residues. CDR3 sequence reads: CASSQGTGELFF. CDR3 bases: TGTGCCAGCAGCCAAGGCACCGGGGAGCTGTTTTTT.

The CDR3 coding sequence is TGTGCCAGCAGCCTTGCACAGGGGAATGAAAAACTGTTTTTT. This codes for CASSLAQGNEKLFF. This chain connects TRBV7-9 to TRBJ1-4; TRBD1 agrees at 7 bases. Germline V CDR1 and CDR2: SEHNR, FQNEAQ (reference sequence). The CDR3 extends over 14 amino acids. V trimming: 5 bases; J trimming: 5 bases; junction bases outside the gene matches: 5. Together with reference TRBV7-9 and TRBJ1-4, the CDR3 gives the full variable domain: DTGVSQNPRHKITKRGQNVTFRCDPISEHNRLYWYRQTLGQGPEFLTYFQNEAQLEKSRLLSDRFSAERPKGSFSTLEIQRTEQGDSAMYLCASSLAQGNEKLFFGSGTQLSVL.

The chain links TRBV2 to TRBJ1-4; TRBD1 aligns across 7 bases. J gave up 8 bases and V 11 bases, and 14 bases lay outside the gene matches. The CDR3 consists of 14 residues. Germline V lookup: CDR1 SNHLY, CDR2 FYNNEI. The CDR3 DNA sequence: TGTGCCCGCCGCGACAGGGTGGGGACAGAAAAACTGTTTTTT. This gives the protein CARRDRVGTEKLFF.

The chain links TRBV4-1 to TRBJ2-7; TRBD2 aligns across 8 bases. Germline CDR1 and CDR2: MGHRA and YSYEKL. The V gene end was trimmed by 1 base and the J gene end by 0 bases; junction bases not matched to a gene: 5. CDR3 length: 16 amino acids. This CDR3 reads CASSQVPGGDSYEQYF. CDR3 nucleotide sequence: TGCGCCAGCAGCCAAGTTCCCGGGGGGGACTCCTACGAGCAGTACTTC.

The V and J genes are TRBV7-9 and TRBJ1-3, with 8 bases fitting TRBD1. Germline CDR1 SEHNR, CDR2 FQNEAQ (reference sequence). This CDR3 contains 16 residues. V was clipped by 6 bases and J by 2 bases; unmatched bases: 9. The CDR3: CASSQDRGLAGNTIYF. DNA for the CDR3: TGTGCCAGCAGTCAAGACAGGGGACTTGCTGGAAACACCATATATTTT.

The chain joins TRBV5-8 to TRBJ1-2, with D tentatively TRBD1 (5 bases). The CDR3 spans 13 residues. Germline V gives CDR1 SGHTS, CDR2 YDEGEE. V was cut by 1 base and J by 4 bases, with 8 bases left in between. The CDR3 region is CASSLQGLYGYTF. DNA of the CDR3: TGTGCCAGCAGCTTGCAGGGCCTCTATGGCTACACCTTC. Combining the CDR3 with reference TRBV5-8 and TRBJ1-2 gives the whole variable domain EAGVTQSPTHLIKTRGQQATLRCSPISGHTSVYWYQQALGLGLQFLLWYDEGEERNRGNFPPRFSGRQFPNYSSELNVNALELEDSALYLCASSLQGLYGYTFGSGTRLTVV.

V gene TRBV12-5 combines with J gene TRBJ1-1; maybe TRBD1 (6 bases). Germline V gives CDR1 LGHNT, CDR2 FRNRAP. Trimming left V 5 bases short and J 1 base short, with 11 bases between. The CDR3 runs to 14 residues. DNA for the CDR3: TGTGCTAGTGGTCCCGGGACAACGAACACTGAAGCTTTCTTT. It is translated as CASGPGTTNTEAFF.

The V call is TRBV3-1 (or the pseudogene TRBV3-2), the J call TRBJ1-2, with D possibly TRBD1 on 5 matching bases. The CDR3 totals 14 residues. Germline lookup yields CDR1 LGHDT and CDR2 YNNKEL (reference sequence). V was cut by 4 bases and J by 5 bases, with 14 bases left in between. This CDR3 is CASSPGDSLYGYTF. The DNA of the CDR3 is TGTGCCAGCAGCCCCGGAGACAGCTTATATGGCTACACCTTC.

This clone was found once. V and J are TRBV5-4 and TRBJ1-1; D is uncertain. The CDR3 is 14 amino acids. The V gene's germline CDR1 is SGHNT and CDR2 YYREEE (reference sequence). V was cut by 3 bases and J by 1 base, with 10 bases left in between. CDR3 nucleotide sequence: TGTGCCAGCAGCTACCGTGTGGGGAACACTGAAGCTTTCTTT. Residues: CASSYRVGNTEAFF.

The V and J genes are TRBV4-1 and TRBJ1-2; TRBD1 matches at 7 bases. CDR3 length: 15 residues. Germline V lookup: CDR1 MGHRA, CDR2 YSYEKL. J gave up 4 bases and V 7 bases, and 12 bases lay outside the gene matches. CDR3 sequence (DNA): TGCGCCAGCAATCTACAAACGCAGGGGGGCTATGGCTACACCTTC. It yields the protein CASNLQTQGGYGYTF.

V and J are TRBV9 and TRBJ1-6; D not certain. The germline V gene encodes CDR1 SGDLS and CDR2 YYNGEE. V lost 0 bases, J lost 9 bases, and 10 bases lay in between. This CDR3 has 14 residues. Here the CDR3 reads CASSVGTAGSPLHF. The DNA for the CDR3 is TGTGCCAGCAGCGTAGGTACAGCCGGTTCACCCCTCCACTTT.

The rearrangement joins TRBV5-1 to TRBJ1-6, with D uncertain. CDR3 size: 14 residues. Trimming took off 4 bases at V and 9 bases at J, with 14 bases between the two ends. The germline V gene encodes CDR1 SGHRS and CDR2 YFSETQ. The DNA for the CDR3 is TGCGCCAGCAGCCCTCCGGGGAGCGGTTCACCCCTCCACTTT. It translates to CASSPPGSGSPLHF. Drawing the rest from reference TRBV5-1 and TRBJ1-6, the complete variable domain is KAGVTQTPRYLIKTRGQQVTLSCSPISGHRSVSWYQQTPGQGLQFLFEYFSETQRNKGNFPGRFSGRQFSNSRSEMNVSTLELGDSALYLCASSPPGSGSPLHFGNGTRLTVT.

This rearrangement joins TRBV11-3 to TRBJ2-1; 10 nucleotides match TRBD1. This CDR3 spans 17 amino acids. With V trimmed by 1 base and J by 2 bases, 5 bases remained unmatched. Per germline, CDR1 SGHNT and CDR2 YENEEA. CDR3 sequence reads: CASSLGSGTGAYNEQFF. In DNA form, the CDR3 reads TGTGCCAGCAGCTTAGGCTCCGGGACAGGGGCCTACAATGAGCAGTTCTTC.